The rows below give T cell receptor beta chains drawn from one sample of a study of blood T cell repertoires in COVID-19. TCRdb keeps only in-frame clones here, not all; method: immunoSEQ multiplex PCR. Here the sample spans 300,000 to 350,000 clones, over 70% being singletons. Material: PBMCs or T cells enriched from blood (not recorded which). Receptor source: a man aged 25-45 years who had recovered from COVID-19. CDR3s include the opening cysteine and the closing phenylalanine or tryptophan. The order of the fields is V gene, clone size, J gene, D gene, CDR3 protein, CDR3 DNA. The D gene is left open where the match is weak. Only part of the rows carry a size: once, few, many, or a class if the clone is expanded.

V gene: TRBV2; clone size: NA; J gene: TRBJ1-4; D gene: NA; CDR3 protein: CASSFLTRDIRYEKLFF; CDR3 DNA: TGTGCCAGCAGTTTCTTAACCCGGGACATCCGCTATGAAAAACTGTTTTTT
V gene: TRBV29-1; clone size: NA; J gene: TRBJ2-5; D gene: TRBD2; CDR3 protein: CSVVRGGGRETQYF; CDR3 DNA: TGCAGCGTTGTACGGGGGGGTGGTAGAGAGACCCAGTACTTC
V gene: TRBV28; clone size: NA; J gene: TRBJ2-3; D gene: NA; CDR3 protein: CASSLYSQDSYTDTQYF; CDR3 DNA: TGTGCCAGCAGTTTATATTCCCAGGACAGCTACACAGATACGCAGTATTTT
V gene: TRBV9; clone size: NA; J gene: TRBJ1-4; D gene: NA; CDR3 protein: CASSVSPSRRVGEKLFF; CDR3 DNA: TGTGCCAGCAGCGTCTCCCCCAGCCGGAGGGTAGGGGAAAAACTGTTTTTT
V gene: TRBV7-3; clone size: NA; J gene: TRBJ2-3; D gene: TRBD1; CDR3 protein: CASSSGGAGTDTQYF; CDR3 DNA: TGTGCCAGCAGCTCAGGGGGCGCGGGGACAGATACGCAGTATTTT
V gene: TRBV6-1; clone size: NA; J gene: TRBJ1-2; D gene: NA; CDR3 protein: CASSEREINYGYTF; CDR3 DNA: TGTGCCAGCAGTGAACGGGAGATTAACTATGGCTACACCTTC
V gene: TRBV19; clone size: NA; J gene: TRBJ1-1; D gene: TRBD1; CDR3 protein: CASSINYWTGGNTEAFF; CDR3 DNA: TGTGCCAGTAGTATTAATTATTGGACAGGGGGGAACACTGAAGCTTTCTTT
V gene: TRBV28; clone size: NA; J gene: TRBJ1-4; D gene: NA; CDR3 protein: CASSREGVNEKLFF; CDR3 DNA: TGTGCCAGCAGTCGGGAGGGGGTTAATGAAAAACTGTTTTTT
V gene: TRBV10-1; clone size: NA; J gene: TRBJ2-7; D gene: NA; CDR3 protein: CASSDPSKGAYEQYF; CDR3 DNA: TGCGCCAGCAGTGACCCTAGTAAAGGAGCCTACGAGCAGTACTTC
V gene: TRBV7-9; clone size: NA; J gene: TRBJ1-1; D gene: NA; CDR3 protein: CASSPTASEAFF; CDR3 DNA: TGTGCCAGCAGCCCGACAGCCTCTGAAGCTTTCTTT
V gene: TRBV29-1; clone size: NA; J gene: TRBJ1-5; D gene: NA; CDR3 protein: CSVEDGVNQPQHF; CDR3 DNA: TGCAGCGTTGAAGACGGGGTAAATCAGCCCCAGCATTTT
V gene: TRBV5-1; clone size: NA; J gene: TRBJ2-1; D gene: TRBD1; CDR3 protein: CASSLGQGARNEQFF; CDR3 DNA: TGCGCCAGCAGCTTGGGACAGGGGGCTCGGAATGAGCAGTTCTTC
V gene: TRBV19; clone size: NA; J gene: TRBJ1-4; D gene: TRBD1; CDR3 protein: CASTNRGRSEKLFF; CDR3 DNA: TGTGCCAGTACCAACAGGGGGCGCTCTGAAAAACTGTTTTTT
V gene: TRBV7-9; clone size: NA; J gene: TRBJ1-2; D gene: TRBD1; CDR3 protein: CASSSGQGGYGYTF; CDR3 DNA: TGTGCCAGCAGCTCGGGACAGGGTGGCTATGGCTACACCTTC
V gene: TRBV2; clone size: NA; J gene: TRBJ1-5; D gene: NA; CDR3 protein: CASREGQPQIQPQHF; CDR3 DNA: TGTGCCAGCAGGGAGGGTCAGCCGCAGATTCAGCCCCAGCATTTT
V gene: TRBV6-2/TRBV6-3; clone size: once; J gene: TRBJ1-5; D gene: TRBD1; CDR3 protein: CASSYSRTGGLRQPQHF; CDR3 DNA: TGTGCCAGCAGTTACTCTAGGACAGGTGGATTAAGGCAGCCCCAGCATTTT
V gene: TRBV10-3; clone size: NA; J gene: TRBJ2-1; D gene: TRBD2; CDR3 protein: CAIRDRTSQNEQFF; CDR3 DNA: TGTGCCATCAGAGATAGGACTAGCCAGAATGAGCAGTTCTTC
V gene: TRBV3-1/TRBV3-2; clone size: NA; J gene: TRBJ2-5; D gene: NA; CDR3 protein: CASSPRGKTQYF; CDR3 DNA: TGTGCCAGCAGCCCCAGGGGTAAGACCCAGTACTTC
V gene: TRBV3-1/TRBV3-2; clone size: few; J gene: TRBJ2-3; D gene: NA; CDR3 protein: CASSQDRVGGDTQYF; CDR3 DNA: TGTGCCAGCAGCCAAGATCGGGTAGGCGGAGATACGCAGTATTTT
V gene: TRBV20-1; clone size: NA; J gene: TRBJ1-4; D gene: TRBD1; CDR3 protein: CSASGPDRASGGKLFF; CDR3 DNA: TGCAGTGCTAGTGGTCCCGACAGGGCGAGTGGGGGAAAACTGTTTTTT
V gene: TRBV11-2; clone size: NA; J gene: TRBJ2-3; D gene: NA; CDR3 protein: CASSLRSDTQYF; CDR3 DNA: TGTGCCAGCAGCTTACGGTCAGATACGCAGTATTTT
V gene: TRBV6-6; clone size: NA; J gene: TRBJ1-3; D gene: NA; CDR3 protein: CASSSFSGSGNTIYF; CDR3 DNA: TGTGCCAGCAGTTCCTTCAGTGGCTCTGGAAACACCATATATTTT
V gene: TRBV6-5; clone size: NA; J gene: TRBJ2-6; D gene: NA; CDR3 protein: CASRRTASGANVLTF; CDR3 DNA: TGTGCCAGCAGGCGGACAGCCTCTGGGGCCAACGTCCTGACTTTC
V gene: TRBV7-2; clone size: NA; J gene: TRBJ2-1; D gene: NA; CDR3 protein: CASSLTLNEQFF; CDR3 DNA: TGTGCCAGCAGCCTCACTCTTAATGAGCAGTTCTTC
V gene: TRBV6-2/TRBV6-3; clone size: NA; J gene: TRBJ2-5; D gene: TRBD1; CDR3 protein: CASSYSPGQGRETQYF; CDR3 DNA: TGTGCCAGCAGTTACTCCCCGGGACAGGGTCGAGAGACCCAGTACTTC
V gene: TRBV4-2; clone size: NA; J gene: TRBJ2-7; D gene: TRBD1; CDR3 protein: CASSQEVVDRDGYEQYF; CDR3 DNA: TGTGCCAGCAGCCAAGAAGTGGTCGACAGGGACGGCTACGAGCAGTACTTC
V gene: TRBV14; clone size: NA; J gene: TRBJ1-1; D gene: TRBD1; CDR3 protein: CASSPLTGYGNTEAFF; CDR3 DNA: TGTGCCAGCAGCCCTTTGACAGGGTATGGGAACACTGAAGCTTTCTTT
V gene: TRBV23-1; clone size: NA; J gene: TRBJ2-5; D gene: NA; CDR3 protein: CASSQTRVRGETQYF; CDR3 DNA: TGCGCCAGCAGTCAGACACGAGTCCGGGGGGAGACCCAGTACTTC
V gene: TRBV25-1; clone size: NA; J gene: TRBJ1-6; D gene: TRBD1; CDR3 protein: CASSDVKGAPNSPLHF; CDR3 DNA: TGTGCCAGCAGTGATGTAAAGGGGGCGCCTAATTCACCCCTCCACTTT
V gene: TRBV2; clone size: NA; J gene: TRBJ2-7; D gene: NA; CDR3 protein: CASSEGLGTASYEQYF; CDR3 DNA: TGTGCCAGCAGTGAGGGACTCGGGACAGCCTCCTACGAGCAGTACTTC
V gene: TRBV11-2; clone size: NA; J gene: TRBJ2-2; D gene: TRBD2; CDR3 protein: CASSFPTSGVATGELFF; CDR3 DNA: TGTGCCAGCAGCTTTCCAACTAGCGGGGTGGCCACCGGGGAGCTGTTTTTT
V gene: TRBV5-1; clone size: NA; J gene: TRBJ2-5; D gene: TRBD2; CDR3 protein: CASSPISGGLGETQYF; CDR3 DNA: TGCGCCAGCAGCCCCATTAGCGGGGGGCTCGGGGAGACCCAGTACTTC
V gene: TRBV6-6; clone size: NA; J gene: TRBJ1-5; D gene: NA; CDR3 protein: CASSPALGSDQPQHF; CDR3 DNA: TGTGCCAGCAGTCCCGCCCTCGGTTCCGATCAGCCCCAGCATTTT
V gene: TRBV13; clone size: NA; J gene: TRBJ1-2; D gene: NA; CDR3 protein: CASSFQGLVYGYTF; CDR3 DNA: TGTGCCAGCAGCTTTCAGGGGCTGGTCTATGGCTACACCTTC
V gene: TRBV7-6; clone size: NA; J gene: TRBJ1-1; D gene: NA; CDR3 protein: CASSLVGGEGLNTEAFF; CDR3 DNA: TGTGCCAGCAGCTTAGTTGGCGGGGAGGGGCTGAACACTGAAGCTTTCTTT
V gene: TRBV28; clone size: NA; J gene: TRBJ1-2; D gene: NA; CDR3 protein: CASSKIPDSVYGYTF; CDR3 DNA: TGTGCCAGCAGCAAGATCCCGGACAGCGTTTATGGCTACACCTTC
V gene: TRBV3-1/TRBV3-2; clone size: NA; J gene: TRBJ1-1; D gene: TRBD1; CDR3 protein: CASSQWDRINTEAFF; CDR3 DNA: TGTGCCAGCAGCCAATGGGACAGGATCAACACTGAAGCTTTCTTT
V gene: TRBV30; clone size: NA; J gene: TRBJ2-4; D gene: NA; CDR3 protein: CAWSSGAPGIQYF; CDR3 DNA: TGTGCCTGGAGTTCAGGGGCTCCAGGCATTCAGTACTTC
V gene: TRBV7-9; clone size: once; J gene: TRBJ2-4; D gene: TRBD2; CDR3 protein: CASSLLSTSGRNIQYF; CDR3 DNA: TGTGCCAGCAGCTTACTTTCGACTAGCGGGCGAAACATTCAGTACTTC
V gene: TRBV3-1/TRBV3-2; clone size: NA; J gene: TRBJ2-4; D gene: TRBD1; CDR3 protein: CASSRAGTAKNIQYF; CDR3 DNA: TGTGCCAGCAGTCGGGCCGGGACAGCAAAAAACATTCAGTACTTC
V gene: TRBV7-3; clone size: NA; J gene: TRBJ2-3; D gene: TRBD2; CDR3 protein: CASSLGLAGADTQYF; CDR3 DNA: TGTGCCAGCAGCTTAGGGCTAGCGGGTGCAGATACGCAGTATTTT
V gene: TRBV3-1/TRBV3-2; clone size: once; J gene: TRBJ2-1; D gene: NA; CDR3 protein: CASSPPEGWNNEQFF; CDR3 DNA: TGTGCCAGCAGCCCCCCGGAGGGCTGGAACAATGAGCAGTTCTTC
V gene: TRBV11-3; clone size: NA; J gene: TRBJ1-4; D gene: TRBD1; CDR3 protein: CASSSGTGNEKLFF; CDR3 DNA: TGTGCCAGCAGCTCCGGGACAGGGAATGAAAAACTGTTTTTT
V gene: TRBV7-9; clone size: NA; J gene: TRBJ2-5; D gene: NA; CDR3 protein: CASSLYGGLEETQYF; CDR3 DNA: TGTGCCAGCAGCTTATACGGGGGGCTCGAAGAGACCCAGTACTTC
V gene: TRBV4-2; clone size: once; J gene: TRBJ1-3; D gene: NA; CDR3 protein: CASSQDWPYSGNTIYF; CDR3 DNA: TGTGCCAGCAGCCAAGACTGGCCATACTCTGGAAACACCATATATTTT
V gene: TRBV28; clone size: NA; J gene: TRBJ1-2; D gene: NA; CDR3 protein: CASSLGGNYGYTF; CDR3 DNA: TGTGCCAGCAGTTTGGGCGGGAACTATGGCTACACCTTC
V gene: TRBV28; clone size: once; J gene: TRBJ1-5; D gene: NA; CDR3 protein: CASRPSQGYQPQHF; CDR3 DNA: TGTGCCAGCAGACCCTCCCAGGGATACCAGCCCCAGCATTTT
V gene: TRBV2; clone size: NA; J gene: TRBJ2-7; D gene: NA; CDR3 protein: CASSFTRGSFSPRSEQYF; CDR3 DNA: TGTGCCAGCAGCTTTACCCGGGGGAGCTTCTCCCCGAGAAGTGAGCAGTACTTC
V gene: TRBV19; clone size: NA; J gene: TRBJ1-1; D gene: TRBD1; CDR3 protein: CASSTRDRGHPNTEAFF; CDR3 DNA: TGTGCCAGTAGTACCAGGGACAGGGGGCATCCGAACACTGAAGCTTTCTTT
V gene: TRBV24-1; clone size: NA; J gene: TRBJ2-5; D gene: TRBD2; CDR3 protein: CATSDGTSGGAWETQYF; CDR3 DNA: TGTGCCACCAGTGATGGGACTAGCGGGGGGGCTTGGGAGACCCAGTACTTC
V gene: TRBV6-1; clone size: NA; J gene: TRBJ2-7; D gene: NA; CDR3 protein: CASSEASPVLGVYEQYF; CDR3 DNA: TGTGCCAGCAGTGAAGCGTCTCCGGTACTGGGAGTCTACGAGCAGTACTTC
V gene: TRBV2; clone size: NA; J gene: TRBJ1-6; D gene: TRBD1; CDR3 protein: CASQGAGTHF; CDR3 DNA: TGTGCCAGCCAGGGGGCCGGGACCCACTTT